One sample yielded the 20 T cell receptor beta chains listed below, sequenced in a study of post-analysis software for immune sequencing data. The TCR beta cDNA libraries contained unique molecular identifiers. TCRdb reanalysed the PCR reads using MiXCR and keeps one entry per CDR3 protein. The repertoire includes fewer than 600,000 distinct CDR3 sequences, approximately 45% of them detected once, and roughly 12% sits in the top ten. These receptors have no identified antigens. General study points: TRBV5-6, TRBV5-1 and TRBV20-1 were among five TRBV segments more frequent in patients than controls.

The sequenced material came from blood. The receptor set was obtained from a girl aged 5 to 17 with multiple sclerosis.

The rearrangement uses TRBV10-2 and TRBJ2-5; TRBD2 matches at 13 bases. Germline V lookup: CDR1 WSHSY, CDR2 SAAADI. This CDR3 has 14 residues. V lost 6 bases and J lost 3; bases outside the gene matches: 1. The CDR3 region is CASSGTSGKETQYF. The CDR3 bases are TGCGCCAGCAGCGGGACTAGCGGGAAAGAGACCCAGTACTTC.

The V and J genes are TRBV24-1 and TRBJ2-4; 8 bases are shared with TRBD1. Per germline, CDR1 KGHDR and CDR2 SFDVKD. CDR3 size: 13 residues. Trimming removed 9 bases from V and 6 bases from J; junction bases left unmatched: 6. The CDR3 DNA follows: TGTGCCACCCAAGGACAGGGTGGAAACATTCAGTACTTC. Encoded protein: CATQGQGGNIQYF.

CDR3 residues: CASSFVWGSSYNEQFF. The CDR3 bases are TGTGCCAGCAGCTTTGTGTGGGGTTCGTCCTACAATGAGCAGTTCTTC. The chain combines TRBV7-3 with TRBJ2-1; D not resolved. The CDR3 runs 16 residues. Germline CDR1 SGHTA, CDR2 FQGTGA. Trimming pared 3 bases from V and 1 base from J, leaving 13 bases between.

The CDR3 reads CSVDKRKGEQFF. The CDR3 coding sequence is TGCAGTGTAGACAAGCGGAAGGGTGAGCAGTTCTTC. The chain is built from TRBV20-1 and TRBJ2-1; possible D gene TRBD2, 5 bases. Deletions cut 7 bases from V and 9 bases from J, with 16 bases between. CDR3 size: 12 residues. The germline V gene has CDR1 DFQATT and CDR2 SNEGSKA (reference sequence).

This chain joins TRBV2 and TRBJ2-3; 8 positions match TRBD2. The V segment lost 6 bases and the J segment 2 bases; nucleotides outside the gene matches: 7. Germline CDR1 SNHLY, CDR2 FYNNEI. CDR3 length: 15 residues. The CDR3 DNA reads as TGTGCCAGCAGAGCTCTAGCGGGCCCCACAGATACGCAGTATTTT. It translates to CASRALAGPTDTQYF.

This clonotype has more than one count but fewer than ten. This sequence joins TRBV6-5 and TRBJ1-5; the D is unclear. Germline CDR1 reads MNHEY; CDR2 reads SVGAGI. With 2 bases removed from V and 6 bases from J, the gap between germline ends came to 11 bases. CDR3 length: 14 residues. This CDR3 is CASSYREGIQPQHF. The CDR3 region has the DNA TGTGCCAGCAGTTACAGGGAAGGGATTCAGCCCCAGCATTTT.

This clonotype was seen a single time. The V gene is TRBV7-9, the J gene TRBJ2-7; TRBD1 matches at 12 bases. The CDR3 totals 16 residues. CDR1 is SEHNR, CDR2 FQNEAQ, per germline (reference sequence). After removal of 6 bases from V and 5 bases from J, the junction contained 11 bases not matched to a gene. The CDR3 loop reads CASRDGGQGASDEQYF. The CDR3 bases are TGTGCCAGCAGGGATGGGGGACAGGGGGCCTCTGACGAGCAGTACTTC.

The rearrangement joins TRBV5-5 to TRBJ1-2, with D maybe TRBD1 (6 bases). The CDR3 is made up of 14 amino acids. Per the germline V gene, CDR1 is SGHKS and CDR2 is YYEKEE (reference sequence). The V and J ends lost 0 bases and 4 bases respectively, with 10 bases between them. Here the CDR3 DNA reads TGTGCCAGCAGCTTGGTTCAGGGGTCCTATGGCTACACCTTC. Translated, it gives CASSLVQGSYGYTF.

The rearrangement joins TRBV28 to TRBJ1-4; 9 positions agree with TRBD1. The CDR3 consists of 19 residues. J gave up 2 bases and V 4 bases, and 14 bases lay outside the gene matches. Germline lookup yields CDR1 MDHEN and CDR2 SYDVKM. CDR3 bases: TGTGCCAGCAGTTCGGTGCGGACAGGGGTTTTCAGGACTAATGAAAAACTGTTTTTT. This gives the protein CASSSVRTGVFRTNEKLFF.

The chain joins TRBV5-5 to TRBJ1-2; tentatively, D is TRBD1 (5 bases). The CDR3 is made up of 14 amino acids. V lost 2 bases and J 7 bases, leaving 15 bases between the germline ends. CDR1 and CDR2 from the germline V gene are SGHKS and YYEKEE (reference sequence). The CDR3 nucleotides are TGTGCCAGCAGCTTATTGAGGCTCGGGGGTGGCTACACCTTC. It translates to CASSLLRLGGGYTF. Complete variable domain (other parts from reference TRBV5-5 and TRBJ1-2): DAGVTQSPTHLIKTRGQQVTLRCSPISGHKSVSWYQQVLGQGPQFIFQYYEKEERGRGNFPDRFSARQFPNYSSELNVNALLLGDSALYLCASSLLRLGGGYTFGSGTRLTVV.

This chain connects TRBV4-1 to TRBJ2-1; 8 bases agree with TRBD2. The V gene's germline CDR1 is MGHRA and CDR2 YSYEKL. V shed 0 bases, J shed 6 bases, and the junction held 13 bases outside the gene matches. The CDR3 runs to 18 residues. The CDR3 coding sequence is TGCGCCAGCAGCCAAGAGGGAGGGGGTCGCGGGAGGCTCAATGAGCAGTTCTTC. Translated: CASSQEGGGRGRLNEQFF.

The chain carries TRBV7-9 and TRBJ1-4; D is perhaps TRBD1 (5 bases). This CDR3 region has 15 residues. The V gene lost 1 base and the J gene lost 7 bases, with 13 bases spanning the gap. Germline V lookup: CDR1 SEHNR, CDR2 FQNEAQ (reference sequence). CDR3 DNA sequence: TGTGCCAGCAGCTTAGAGGGGATATGGGGTGAAAAACTGTTTTTT. Protein: CASSLEGIWGEKLFF. Based on the CDR3 plus reference TRBV7-9 and TRBJ1-4, the full variable domain is DTGVSQNPRHKITKRGQNVTFRCDPISEHNRLYWYRQTLGQGPEFLTYFQNEAQLEKSRLLSDRFSAERPKGSFSTLEIQRTEQGDSAMYLCASSLEGIWGEKLFFGSGTQLSVL.

The CDR3, as DNA: TGCAGTGCTAGCTTAGTTCCCAACTCCTACGAGCAGTACTTC. Translating it yields CSASLVPNSYEQYF. The gene calls are TRBV20-1 and TRBJ2-7; D is unclear. The CDR3 loop spans 14 amino acids. Germline CDR1 reads DFQATT; CDR2 reads SNEGSKA (reference sequence). The ends were cut back, 3 bases at V and 0 bases at J, with 12 bases in the middle.

The sample holds a few counts of this clonotype. The V gene is TRBV29-1, the J gene TRBJ2-5, with D uncertain. This CDR3 comprises 13 residues. CDR1 and CDR2 from the germline V gene are SQVTM and ANQGSEA. V was cut by 4 bases and J by 5 bases, with 14 bases left in between. The CDR3 DNA sequence: TGCAGCGTTGGTGGGCGGTCCAGGGAGACCCAGTACTTC. Translation: CSVGGRSRETQYF.

The chain joins TRBV28 to TRBJ2-5, with 8 bases that match TRBD1. The CDR3 covers 12 residues. Per the germline V gene, CDR1 is MDHEN and CDR2 is SYDVKM. After removal of 5 bases from V and 11 bases from J, the junction contained 7 bases not matched to a gene. The CDR3 coding sequence is TGTGCCAGCAGTCAGGGGGCTGGTGAGCAGTACTTC. This codes for CASSQGAGEQYF.

This clonotype was picked up a small number of times. V usage is TRBV20-1 and J usage is TRBJ1-1, with a tentative D call TRBD1 (5 bases). This CDR3 contains 13 residues. V was cut by 6 bases and J by 0 bases, with 11 bases left in between. The germline V gene encodes CDR1 DFQATT and CDR2 SNEGSKA (reference sequence). DNA of the CDR3: TGCAGTGCCATGGAAGGGGTGAACACTGAAGCTTTCTTT. Encoded protein: CSAMEGVNTEAFF.

This chain links TRBV5-1 with TRBJ2-3, with 12 bases that match TRBD1. The V gene end was trimmed by 3 bases and the J gene end by 7 bases; junction bases not matched to a gene: 6. The V gene's germline CDR1 is SGHRS and CDR2 YFSETQ. The length of the CDR3 is 15 residues. The CDR3 reads CASSWTRDRGHTQYF. CDR3 DNA sequence: TGCGCCAGCAGCTGGACCCGGGACAGGGGGCATACGCAGTATTTT.

The chain joins TRBV20-1 to TRBJ2-5, with 9 bases identical to TRBD2. The CDR3 extends over 15 amino acids. In germline, CDR1 is DFQATT, CDR2 SNEGSKA (reference sequence). With 2 bases clipped from V and 4 bases from J, the junction kept 8 bases outside the gene matches. CDR3 amino acids: CSARKGGRARETQYF. In DNA form, the CDR3 reads TGCAGTGCTAGAAAGGGCGGGAGGGCTCGAGAGACCCAGTACTTC.

This clonotype was counted between two and nine times. The chain is built from TRBV4-2 and TRBJ2-7; D remains unclear. The CDR3 is made up of 15 amino acids. Trimming removed 2 bases at V and 0 bases at J, with 11 bases between. The V gene's germline CDR1 is LGHNA and CDR2 YNFKEQ. The CDR3 region has the DNA TGTGCCAGCAGCCAAAGTGGGGTCGGCTCCTACGAGCAGTACTTC. Translated, it gives CASSQSGVGSYEQYF.

This clonotype was detected a few times. The chain links TRBV4-1 to TRBJ2-1; D gene unclear. Germline lookup yields CDR1 MGHRA and CDR2 YSYEKL. This CDR3 has 15 amino acids. With 0 bases removed from V and 0 bases from J, the gap between germline ends came to 6 bases. In DNA form, the CDR3 reads TGCGCCAGCAGCCAAGATAGGAGCTCCTACAATGAGCAGTTCTTC. Translated, it gives CASSQDRSSYNEQFF.